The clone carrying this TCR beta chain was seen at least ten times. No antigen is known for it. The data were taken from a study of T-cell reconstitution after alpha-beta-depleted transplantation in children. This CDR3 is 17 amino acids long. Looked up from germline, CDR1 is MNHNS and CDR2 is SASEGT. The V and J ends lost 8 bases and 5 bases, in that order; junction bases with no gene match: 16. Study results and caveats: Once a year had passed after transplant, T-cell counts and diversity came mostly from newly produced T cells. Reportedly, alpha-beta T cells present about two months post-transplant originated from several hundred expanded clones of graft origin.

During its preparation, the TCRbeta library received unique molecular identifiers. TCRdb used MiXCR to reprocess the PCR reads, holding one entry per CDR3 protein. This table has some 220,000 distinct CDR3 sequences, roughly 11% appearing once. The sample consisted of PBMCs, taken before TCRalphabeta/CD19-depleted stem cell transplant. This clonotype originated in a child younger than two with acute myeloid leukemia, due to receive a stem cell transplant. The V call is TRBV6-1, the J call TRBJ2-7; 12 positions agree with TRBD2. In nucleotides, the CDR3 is TGTGCCAGCTCTGGGGCTAGCGGGAGGGCTCATTCCCACGAGCAGTACTTC. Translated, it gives CASSGASGRAHSHEQYF.